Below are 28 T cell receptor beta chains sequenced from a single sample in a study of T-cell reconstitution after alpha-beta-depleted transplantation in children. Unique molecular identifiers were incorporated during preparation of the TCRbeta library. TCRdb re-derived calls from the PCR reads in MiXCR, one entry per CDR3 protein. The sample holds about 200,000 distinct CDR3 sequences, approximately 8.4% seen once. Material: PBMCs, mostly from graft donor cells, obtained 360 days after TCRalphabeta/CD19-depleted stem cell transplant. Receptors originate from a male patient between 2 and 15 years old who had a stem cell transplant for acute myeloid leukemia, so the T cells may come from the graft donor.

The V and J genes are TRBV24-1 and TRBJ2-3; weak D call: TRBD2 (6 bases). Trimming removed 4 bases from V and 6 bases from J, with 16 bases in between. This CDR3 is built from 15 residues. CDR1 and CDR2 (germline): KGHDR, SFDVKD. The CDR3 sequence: CATSDSGLSGDTQYF. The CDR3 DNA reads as TGTGCCACCAGTGACTCGGGACTTTCCGGTGATACGCAGTATTTT.

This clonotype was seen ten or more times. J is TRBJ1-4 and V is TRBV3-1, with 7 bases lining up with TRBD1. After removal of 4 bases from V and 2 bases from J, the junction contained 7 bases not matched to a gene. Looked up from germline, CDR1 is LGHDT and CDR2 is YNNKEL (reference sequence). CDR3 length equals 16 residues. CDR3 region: CASSLLPTGTNEKLFF. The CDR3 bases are TGTGCCAGCAGCCTACTTCCGACAGGGACTAATGAAAAACTGTTTTTT.

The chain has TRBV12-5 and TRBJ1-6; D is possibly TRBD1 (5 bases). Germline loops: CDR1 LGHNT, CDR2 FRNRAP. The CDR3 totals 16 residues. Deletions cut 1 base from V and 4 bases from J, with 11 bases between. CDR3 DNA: TGTGCTAGTGGTTTGGGCCCGTGGGGGTATAATTCACCCCTCCACTTT. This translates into CASGLGPWGYNSPLHF.

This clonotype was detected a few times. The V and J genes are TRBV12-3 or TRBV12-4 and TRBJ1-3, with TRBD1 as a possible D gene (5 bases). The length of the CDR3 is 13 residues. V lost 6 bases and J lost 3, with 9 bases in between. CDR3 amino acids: CASRRQYGNTIYF. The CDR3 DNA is TGTGCCAGCAGGCGACAGTATGGAAACACCATATATTTT.

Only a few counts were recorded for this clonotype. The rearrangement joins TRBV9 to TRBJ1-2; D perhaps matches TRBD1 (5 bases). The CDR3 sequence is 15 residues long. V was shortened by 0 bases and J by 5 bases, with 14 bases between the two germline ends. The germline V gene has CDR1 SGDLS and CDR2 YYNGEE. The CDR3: CASSVGQSSTYGYTF. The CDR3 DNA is TGTGCCAGCAGCGTAGGACAGAGTTCTACGTATGGCTACACCTTC.

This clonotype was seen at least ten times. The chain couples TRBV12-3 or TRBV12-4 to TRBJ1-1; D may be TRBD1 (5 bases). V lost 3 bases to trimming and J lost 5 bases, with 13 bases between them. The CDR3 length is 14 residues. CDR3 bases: TGTGCCAGCAGTTTTAATTGGGGGGAGACTGAAGCTTTCTTT. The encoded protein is CASSFNWGETEAFF.

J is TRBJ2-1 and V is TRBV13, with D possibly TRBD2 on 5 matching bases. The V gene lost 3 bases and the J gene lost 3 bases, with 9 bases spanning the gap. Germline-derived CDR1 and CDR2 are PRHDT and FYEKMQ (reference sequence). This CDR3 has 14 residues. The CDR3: CASSFGVGYNEQFF. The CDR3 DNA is TGTGCCAGCAGCTTCGGGGTCGGCTACAATGAGCAGTTCTTC.

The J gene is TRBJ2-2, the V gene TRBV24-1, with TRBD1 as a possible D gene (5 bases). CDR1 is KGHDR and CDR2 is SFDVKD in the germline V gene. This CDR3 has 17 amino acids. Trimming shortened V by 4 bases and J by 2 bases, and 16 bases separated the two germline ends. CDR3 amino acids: CATSDPREKGNTGELFF. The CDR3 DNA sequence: TGTGCCACCAGTGACCCCAGGGAAAAGGGCAACACCGGGGAGCTGTTTTTT.

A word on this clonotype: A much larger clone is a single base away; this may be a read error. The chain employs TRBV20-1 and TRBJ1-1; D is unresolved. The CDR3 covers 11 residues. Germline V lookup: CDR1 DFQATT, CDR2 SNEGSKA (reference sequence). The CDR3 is CSARRPPEASF. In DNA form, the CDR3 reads TGCAGTGCTCGACGGCCGCCTGAAGCTTCCTTT.

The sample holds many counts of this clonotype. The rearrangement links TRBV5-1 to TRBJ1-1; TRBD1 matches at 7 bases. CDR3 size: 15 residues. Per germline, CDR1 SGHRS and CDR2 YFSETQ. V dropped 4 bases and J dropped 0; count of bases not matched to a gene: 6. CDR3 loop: CASSGGDSLNTEAFF. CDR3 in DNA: TGCGCCAGCAGCGGGGGGGACAGTTTGAACACTGAAGCTTTCTTT.

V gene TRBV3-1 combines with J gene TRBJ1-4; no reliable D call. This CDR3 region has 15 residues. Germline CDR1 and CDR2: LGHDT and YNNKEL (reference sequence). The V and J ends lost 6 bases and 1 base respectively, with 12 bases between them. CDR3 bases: TGTGCCAGCAGGATGGCCCCGGGAACTAATGAAAAACTGTTTTTT. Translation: CASRMAPGTNEKLFF. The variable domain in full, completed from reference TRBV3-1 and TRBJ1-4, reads DTAVSQTPKYLVTQMGNDKSIKCEQNLGHDTMYWYKQDSKKFLKIMFSYNNKELIINETVPNRFSPKSPDKAHLNLHINSLELGDSAVYFCASRMAPGTNEKLFFGSGTQLSVL.

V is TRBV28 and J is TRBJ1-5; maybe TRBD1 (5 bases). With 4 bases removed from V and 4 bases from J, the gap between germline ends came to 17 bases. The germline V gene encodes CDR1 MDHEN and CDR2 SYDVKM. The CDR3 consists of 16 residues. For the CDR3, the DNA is TGTGCCAGCAGTTCACCGAGGAGGGAGGGGAATCAGCCCCAGCATTTT. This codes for CASSSPRREGNQPQHF.

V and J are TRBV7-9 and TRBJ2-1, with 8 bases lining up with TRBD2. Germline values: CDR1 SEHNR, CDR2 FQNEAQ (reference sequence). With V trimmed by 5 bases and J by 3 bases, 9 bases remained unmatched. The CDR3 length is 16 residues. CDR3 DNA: TGTGCCAGCAGCCCCCGCAGTAGCGGGGTCTACAATGAGCAGTTCTTC. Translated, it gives CASSPRSSGVYNEQFF.

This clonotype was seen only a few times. Here the CDR3 DNA reads TGTGCCACCAGCAGGGTTGGGACCGCAACTAATGAAAAACTGTTTTTT. Translation: CATSRVGTATNEKLFF. This sequence joins TRBV15 and TRBJ1-4; a possible D gene is TRBD1 (5 bases). CDR1 is LNHNV and CDR2 is YYDKDF in the germline V gene (reference sequence). V gave up 3 bases and J gave up 0 bases, with 11 bases separating them. The CDR3 runs 16 residues.

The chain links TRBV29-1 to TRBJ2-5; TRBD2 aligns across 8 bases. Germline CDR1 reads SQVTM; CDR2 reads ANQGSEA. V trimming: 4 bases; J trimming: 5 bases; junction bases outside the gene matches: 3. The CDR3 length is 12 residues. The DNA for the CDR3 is TGCAGCGTTGTGAGCGGGAGTGAGACCCAGTACTTC. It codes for CSVVSGSETQYF.

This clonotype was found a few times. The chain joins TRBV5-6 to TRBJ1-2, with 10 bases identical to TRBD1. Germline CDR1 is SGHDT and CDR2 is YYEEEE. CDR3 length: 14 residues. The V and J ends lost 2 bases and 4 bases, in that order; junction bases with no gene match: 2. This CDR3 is CASSFGTGVYGYTF. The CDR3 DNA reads TGTGCCAGCAGCTTCGGGACAGGGGTCTATGGCTACACCTTC.

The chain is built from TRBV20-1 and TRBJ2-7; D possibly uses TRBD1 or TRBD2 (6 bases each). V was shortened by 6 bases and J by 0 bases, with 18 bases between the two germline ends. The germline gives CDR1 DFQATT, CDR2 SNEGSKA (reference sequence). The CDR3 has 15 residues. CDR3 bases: TGCAGTGCACCCAACCGGCGGGACAACTCCTACGAGCAGTACTTC. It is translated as CSAPNRRDNSYEQYF.

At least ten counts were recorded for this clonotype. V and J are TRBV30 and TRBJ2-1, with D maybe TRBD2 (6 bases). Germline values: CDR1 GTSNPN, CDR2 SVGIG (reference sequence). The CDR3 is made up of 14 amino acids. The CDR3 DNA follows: TGTGCTTCGTCGGGGGTTAGCTCCTACAATGAGCAGTTCTTC. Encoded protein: CASSGVSSYNEQFF.

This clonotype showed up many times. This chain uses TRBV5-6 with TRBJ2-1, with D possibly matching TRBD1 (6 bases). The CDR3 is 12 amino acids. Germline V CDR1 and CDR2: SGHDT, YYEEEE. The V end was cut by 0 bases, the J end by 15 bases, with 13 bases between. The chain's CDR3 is CASSLGQAVRFF. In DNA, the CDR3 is TGTGCCAGCAGCTTGGGACAGGCCGTTCGGTTCTTC.

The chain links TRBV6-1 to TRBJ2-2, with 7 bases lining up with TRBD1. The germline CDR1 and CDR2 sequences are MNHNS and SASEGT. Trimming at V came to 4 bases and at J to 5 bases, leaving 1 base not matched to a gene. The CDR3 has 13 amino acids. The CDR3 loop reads CASSAQGTGELFF. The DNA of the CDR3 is TGTGCCAGCAGTGCACAGGGGACCGGGGAGCTGTTTTTT.

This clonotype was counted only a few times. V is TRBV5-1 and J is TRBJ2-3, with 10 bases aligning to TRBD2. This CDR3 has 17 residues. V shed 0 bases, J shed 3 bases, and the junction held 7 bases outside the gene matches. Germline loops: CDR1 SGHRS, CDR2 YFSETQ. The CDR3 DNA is TGCGCCAGCAGCTTGGCCGGGAGGGGACTAGCGACAGATACGCAGTATTTT. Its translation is CASSLAGRGLATDTQYF.

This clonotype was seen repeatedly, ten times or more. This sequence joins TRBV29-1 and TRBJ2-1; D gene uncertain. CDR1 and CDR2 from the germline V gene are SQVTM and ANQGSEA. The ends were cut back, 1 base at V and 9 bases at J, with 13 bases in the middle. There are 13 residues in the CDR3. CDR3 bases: TGCAGCGTTGAAGGTGGAGTCAGAGGTGAGCAGTTCTTC. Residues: CSVEGGVRGEQFF.

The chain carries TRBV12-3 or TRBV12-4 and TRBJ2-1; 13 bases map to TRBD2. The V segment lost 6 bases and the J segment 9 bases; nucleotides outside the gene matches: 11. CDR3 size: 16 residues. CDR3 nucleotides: TGTGCCAGCAGCCCGGGACTAGCGGGAAGGGGGGCTGAGCAGTTCTTC. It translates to CASSPGLAGRGAEQFF.

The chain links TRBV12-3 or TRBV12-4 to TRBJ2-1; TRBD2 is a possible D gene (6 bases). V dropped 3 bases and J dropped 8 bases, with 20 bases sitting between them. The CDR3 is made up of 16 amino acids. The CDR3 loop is CASSLNVAGWWDEQFF. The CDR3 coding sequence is TGTGCCAGCAGTTTGAATGTCGCGGGATGGTGGGATGAGCAGTTCTTC.

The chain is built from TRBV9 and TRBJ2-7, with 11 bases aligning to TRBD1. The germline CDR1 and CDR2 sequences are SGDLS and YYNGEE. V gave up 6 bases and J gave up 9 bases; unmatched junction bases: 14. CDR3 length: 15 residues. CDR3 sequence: CASTRLGQGGRRQYV. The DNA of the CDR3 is TGTGCCAGCACCAGACTGGGACAGGGGGGACGACGGCAGTACGTC.

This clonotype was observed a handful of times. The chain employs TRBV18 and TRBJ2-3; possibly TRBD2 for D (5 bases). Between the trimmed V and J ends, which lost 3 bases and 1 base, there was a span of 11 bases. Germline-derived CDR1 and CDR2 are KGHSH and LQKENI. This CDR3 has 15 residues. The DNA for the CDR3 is TGTGCCAGCTCACCGGGCGGGTTCGGCACAGATACGCAGTATTTT. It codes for CASSPGGFGTDTQYF. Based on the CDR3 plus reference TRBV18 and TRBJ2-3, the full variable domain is NAGVMQNPRHLVRRRGQEARLRCSPMKGHSHVYWYRQLPEEGLKFMVYLQKENIIDESGMPKERFSAEFPKEGPSILRIQQVVRGDSAAYFCASSPGGFGTDTQYFGPGTRLTVL.

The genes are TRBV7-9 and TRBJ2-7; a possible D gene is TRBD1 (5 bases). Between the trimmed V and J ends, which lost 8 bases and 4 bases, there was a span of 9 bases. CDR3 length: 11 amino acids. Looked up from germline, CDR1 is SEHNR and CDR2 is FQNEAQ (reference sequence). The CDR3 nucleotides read TGTGCCAGCCTCTCAGGGTACGAGCAGTACTTC. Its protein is CASLSGYEQYF.

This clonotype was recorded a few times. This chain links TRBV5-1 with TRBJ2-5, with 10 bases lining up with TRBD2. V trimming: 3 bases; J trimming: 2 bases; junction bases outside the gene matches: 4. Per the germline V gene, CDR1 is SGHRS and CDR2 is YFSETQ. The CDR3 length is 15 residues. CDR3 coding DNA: TGCGCCAGCAGCTCTCTACTAGCGGGGCAAGAGACCCAGTACTTC. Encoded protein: CASSSLLAGQETQYF.